One T cell receptor beta chain is described in this entry. Generated by immunoSEQ multiplex PCR, the TCRdb table keeps only in-frame clones and is missing some. This sample has approximately 82,000 clones, with about 90% found just once. The data were obtained in a study of OX40 agonist ivuxolimab in advanced cancers. Across the whole study: Six ivuxolimab dose levels, 0.01 to 10 mg/kg, were given intravenously every 2 weeks. Partial responses were observed in three patients, of whom one had hepatocellular carcinoma and two had cutaneous melanoma.

V lost 6 bases and J lost 2; bases outside the gene matches: 2. CDR1 is KGHSH and CDR2 is LQKENI in the germline V gene. The CDR3 covers 15 residues. The TCR originated in an adult with an advanced solid tumor such as melanoma, head and neck, liver or kidney cancer. This sample comprised CD4+ or CD8+ T cells sorted from blood, obtained in a trial of the OX40 agonist ivuxolimab. This chain links TRBV18 with TRBJ2-2; the match to TRBD2 covers 11 bases. CDR3 nucleotides: TGTGCCAGCTCGGGGACTAGCGGAAACACCGGGGAGCTGTTTTTT. This codes for CASSGTSGNTGELFF.